This T cell receptor beta chain was found in a study of glioma-infiltrating T cells after dendritic cell vaccination. Study-wide findings and caveats: Survival was not directly related to TCR clonality in these patients. The cohort had few patients with full blood and tumor sets.

As to this clone: What it binds is not known.

Trimming took 6 bases from V and 5 from J, leaving 10 bases between them. This CDR3 has 12 residues. Looked up from germline, CDR1 is ENHRY and CDR2 is SYGVKD. Clones were read by immunoSEQ multiplex PCR, and TCRdb kept only the in-frame ones, dropping some. The sample has about 38,000 clones, just under 85% seen once. The chain combines TRBV10-3 with TRBJ2-5, with D tentatively TRBD2 (7 bases). The sequence was obtained from a human donor with glioblastoma. Sequenced material: blood, taken before dendritic cell vaccination. The CDR3 coding sequence is TGTGCCATCAGGGAGGGGGGGGAGACCCAGTACTTC. It translates to CAIREGGETQYF.